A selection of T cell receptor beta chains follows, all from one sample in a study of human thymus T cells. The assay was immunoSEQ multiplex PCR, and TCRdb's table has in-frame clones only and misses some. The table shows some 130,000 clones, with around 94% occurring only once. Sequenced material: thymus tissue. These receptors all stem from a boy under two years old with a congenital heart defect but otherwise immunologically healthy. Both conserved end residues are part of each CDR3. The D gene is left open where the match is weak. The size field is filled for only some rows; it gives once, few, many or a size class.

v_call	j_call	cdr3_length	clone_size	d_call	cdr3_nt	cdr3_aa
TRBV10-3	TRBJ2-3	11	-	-	TGTGCCATCTTGGGCCGCGGTACGCAGTATTTT	CAILGRGTQYF
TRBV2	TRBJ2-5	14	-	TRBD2	TGTGCCTGCCACGGGGGGGCCGACCAAGAGACCCAGTACTTC	CACHGGADQETQYF
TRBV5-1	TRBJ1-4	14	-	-	TGCGCCAGCAGCTTGGACAGGGATCGTGAAAAACTGTTTTTT	CASSLDRDREKLFF
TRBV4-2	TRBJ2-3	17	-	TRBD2	TGTGCCAGCAGCCAAGACAAGCGGGGGGACGGCACAGATACGCAGTATTTT	CASSQDKRGDGTDTQYF
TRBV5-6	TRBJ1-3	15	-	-	TGTGCCAGCAGCTTGGTGCGGGGGGCGCTAGACACCATATATTTT	CASSLVRGALDTIYF
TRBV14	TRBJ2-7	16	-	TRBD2	TGTGCCAGCAGCCTAGGGGGACTAGCGGGGTACTACGAGCAGTACTTC	CASSLGGLAGYYEQYF
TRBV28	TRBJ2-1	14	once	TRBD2	TGTGCCAGCCTAGCCCAGCGGGGGTACAATGAGCAGTTCTTC	CASLAQRGYNEQFF
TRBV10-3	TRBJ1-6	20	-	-	TGTGCCATCAGTGACCCGGGGGTAGGCCGGGACCTAAGTAAAAATTCACCCCTCCACTTT	CAISDPGVGRDLSKNSPLHF
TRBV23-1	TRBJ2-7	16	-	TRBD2	TGCGCCAGCAGTCAGCCGCTGGGACTAGCGGCATACGAGCAGTACTTC	CASSQPLGLAAYEQYF
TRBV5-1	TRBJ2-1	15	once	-	TGCGCCAGCAGCATGGGGGGTATGACCTACAATGAGCAGTTCTTC	CASSMGGMTYNEQFF
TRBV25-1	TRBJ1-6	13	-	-	TGTGCCAACCAGTCGGAGGTAGATTCACCCCTCCACTTT	CANQSEVDSPLHF
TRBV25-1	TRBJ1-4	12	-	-	TGTGCCAGCAGTGTTAATGGAGGAAAACTGTTTTTT	CASSVNGGKLFF
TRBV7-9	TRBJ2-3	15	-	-	TGTGCCAGCAGCTTAGTCGCAGCTAGCACAGATACGCAGTATTTT	CASSLVAASTDTQYF
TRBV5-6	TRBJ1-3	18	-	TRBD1	TGTGCCAGCAGCTCTACGGGACAGGGAATCCTGTCTGGAAACACCATATATTTT	CASSSTGQGILSGNTIYF
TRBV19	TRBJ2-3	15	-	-	TGTGCCAGTAGTAAGGACAGCTCTAGCACAGATACGCAGTATTTT	CASSKDSSSTDTQYF
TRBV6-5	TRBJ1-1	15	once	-	TGTGCCAGCAGTTACACCAGACTTCTGAACACTGAAGCTTTCTTT	CASSYTRLLNTEAFF
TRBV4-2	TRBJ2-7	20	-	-	TGTGCCAGCAGCCAAGATATCAGGCCTTGGGGCCCTTTCCACTACGAGGAGCAGTACTTC	CASSQDIRPWGPFHYEEQYF
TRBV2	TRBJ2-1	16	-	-	TGTGCCAGTGGGACTCGCCCGTGGCCAAGATACAATGAGCAGTTCTTC	CASGTRPWPRYNEQFF
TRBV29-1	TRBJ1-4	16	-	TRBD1	TGCAGCGTTGGTGACAGGGGGGCTGAGGCTAATGAAAAACTGTTTTTT	CSVGDRGAEANEKLFF
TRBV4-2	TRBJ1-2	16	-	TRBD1	TGTGCCAGCAGCCCTCCCTCCCCTGGACAGGGATGTGGCTACACCTTC	CASSPPSPGQGCGYTF
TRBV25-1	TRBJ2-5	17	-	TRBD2	TGTGCCAGCAGTGAGCTGAAGCGGGGGGCCGTGGGAGAGACCCAGTACTTC	CASSELKRGAVGETQYF
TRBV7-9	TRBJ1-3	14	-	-	TGTGCCAGCAGCTTAAGTTTCTCCAGAAACACCATATATTTT	CASSLSFSRNTIYF
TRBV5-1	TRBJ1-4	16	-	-	TGCGCCAGCAGAGAGAATCCAGGGCCCACGAATGAAAAACTGTTTTTT	CASRENPGPTNEKLFF
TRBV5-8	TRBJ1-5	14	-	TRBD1	TGTGCCAGCAGCCGGGGACAGGTCAATCAGCCCCAGCATTTT	CASSRGQVNQPQHF
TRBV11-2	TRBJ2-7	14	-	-	TGTGCCAGCAGCGGAGGGGACATCATCTACGAGCAGTACTTC	CASSGGDIIYEQYF
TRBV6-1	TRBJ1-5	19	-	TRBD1	TGTGCCAGCAGTGAATGGCTCTTTGAAGACGGGACAGGGTATCAGCCCCAGCATTTT	CASSEWLFEDGTGYQPQHF
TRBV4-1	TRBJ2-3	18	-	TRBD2	TGCGCCAGCAGCCAAGGGCGAGGGACTAGCGGGGAGACAGATACGCAGTATTTT	CASSQGRGTSGETDTQYF
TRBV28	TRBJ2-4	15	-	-	TGTGCCAGCAGTATCCCCGGGATCGCCAAAAACATTCAGTACTTC	CASSIPGIAKNIQYF
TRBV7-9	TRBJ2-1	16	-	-	TGTGCCAGCAGCACCCGTGGGAAATTCTCCTACAATGAGCAGTTCTTC	CASSTRGKFSYNEQFF